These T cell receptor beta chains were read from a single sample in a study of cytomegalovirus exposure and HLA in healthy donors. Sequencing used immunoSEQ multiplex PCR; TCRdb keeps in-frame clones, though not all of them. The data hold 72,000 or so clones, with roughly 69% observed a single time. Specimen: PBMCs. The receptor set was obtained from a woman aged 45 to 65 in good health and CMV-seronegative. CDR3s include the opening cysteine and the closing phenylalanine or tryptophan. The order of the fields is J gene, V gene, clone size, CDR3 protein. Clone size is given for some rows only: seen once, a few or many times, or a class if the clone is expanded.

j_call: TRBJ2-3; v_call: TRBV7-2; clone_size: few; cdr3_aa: CASSLSGTTAGDTQYF
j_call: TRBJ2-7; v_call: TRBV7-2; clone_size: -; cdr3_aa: CASSLVGQASSYEQYF
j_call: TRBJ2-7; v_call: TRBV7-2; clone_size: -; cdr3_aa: CASSPIATGGNSYEQYF
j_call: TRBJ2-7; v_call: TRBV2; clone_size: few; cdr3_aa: CASRATLGGSEQYF
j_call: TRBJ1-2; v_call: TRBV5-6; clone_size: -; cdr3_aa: CASTLQGARYGYTF
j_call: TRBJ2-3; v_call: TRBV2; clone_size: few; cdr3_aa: CASSDERSPDTQYF
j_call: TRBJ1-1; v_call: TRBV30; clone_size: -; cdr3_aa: CAWKVQKNTEAFF
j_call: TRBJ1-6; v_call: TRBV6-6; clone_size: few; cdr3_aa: CASSKSGTGGSPLHF
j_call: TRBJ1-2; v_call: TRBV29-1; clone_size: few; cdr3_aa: CSAIPDREDYGYTF
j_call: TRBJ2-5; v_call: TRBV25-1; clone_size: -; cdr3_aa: CASSERGRGRLETQYF
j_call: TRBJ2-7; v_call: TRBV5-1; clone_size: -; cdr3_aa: CASSLVAGPSYEQYF
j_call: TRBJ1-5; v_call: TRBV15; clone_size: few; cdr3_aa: CATSRDLDRGTPRNQPQHF
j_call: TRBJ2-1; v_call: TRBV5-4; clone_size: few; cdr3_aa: CASSRDSSYNEQFF
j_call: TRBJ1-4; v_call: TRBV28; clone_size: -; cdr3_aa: CASGTGGYEKLFF
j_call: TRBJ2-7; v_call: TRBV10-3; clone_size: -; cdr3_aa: CAISGGGQSYEQYF
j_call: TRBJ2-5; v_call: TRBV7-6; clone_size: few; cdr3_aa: CASSPGTGNGETQYF
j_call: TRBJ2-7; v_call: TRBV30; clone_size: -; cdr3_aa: CAWSVWTGANEQYF
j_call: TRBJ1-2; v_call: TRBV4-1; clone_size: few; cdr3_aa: CASSQDSYGYTF
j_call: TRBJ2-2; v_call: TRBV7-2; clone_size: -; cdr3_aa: CASSLESQLYTGELFF
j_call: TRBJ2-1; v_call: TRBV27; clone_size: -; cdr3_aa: CASSLALALYNEQFF
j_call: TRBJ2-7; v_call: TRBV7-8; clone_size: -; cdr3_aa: CASSLRGGRAIDEQYF
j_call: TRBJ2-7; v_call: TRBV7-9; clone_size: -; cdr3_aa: CASNRLSFGEQYF
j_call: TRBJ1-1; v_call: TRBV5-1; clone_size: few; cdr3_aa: CASSEGGTGVNKAFF
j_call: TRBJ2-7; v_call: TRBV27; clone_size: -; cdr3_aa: CASRRQGVAYEQYF